This T cell receptor (beta chain) was documented in a study of T cell repertoires in cytomegalovirus infection. About the study: Public TCR beta signature analysis indicated the presence of both CMV infection and matching HLA type.

This clonotype showed up just a few times. Its specificity is unknown. TCRdb processed the reads anew with MiXCR; each CDR3 protein has one entry. The sample lists just under 550,000 distinct CDR3 sequences; about 30% were seen once. Study results and limitations: The response measured ex vivo was dominated by TCR beta clonotypes (HLA-C-restricted and CMV-specific). Accumulated public TCR beta family frequency recognized individuals carrying CMV together with the relevant HLA.

Input material: PBMCs. The receptor's source is a human donor in good health (CMV status not recorded). Some clones in this sample may be carry-over from other donors' samples.

CDR3 loop: CASSLGSSWTGELFF. The DNA for the CDR3 is TGTGCCAGCAGTTTAGGTAGTTCTTGGACCGGGGAGCTGTTTTTT. This sequence joins TRBV28 and TRBJ2-2; D unclear. The CDR3 loop spans 15 amino acids. Trimming stripped 2 bases from V and 5 bases from J, with 12 bases between. Germline loops: CDR1 MDHEN, CDR2 SYDVKM.